A single sample is the source of the 26 T cell receptor beta chains below, sequenced in a study of T cells in Graves' hyperthyroidism and ophthalmopathy. From RNA transcripts, TCR beta CDR3 regions were amplified. An initial round of RT-PCR targeting the TCR CDR3 relied on the HTBI primer set. TCRdb re-analysed the multiplex PCR reads in MiXCR, keeping a single row per CDR3 protein. The data show a few hundred thousand distinct CDR3 sequences, with under 25% seen just once and about 49% held by the top ten. Sample: blood. The receptors originated from a woman in her 70s with Graves' ophthalmopathy.

This clonotype has at least ten counts. The chain has TRBV7-2 and TRBJ2-7; D ambiguous. CDR1 is SGHTA, CDR2 FQGNSA, per germline. V lost 1 base, J lost 2 bases, and 9 bases lay in between. This CDR3 comprises 14 residues. The CDR3 protein is CASSLGSGPYEQYF. The DNA of the CDR3 is TGTGCCAGCAGCTTAGGTAGTGGTCCCTACGAGCAGTACTTC.

The genes are TRBV24-1 and TRBJ1-5; D ambiguous. The germline V gene has CDR1 KGHDR and CDR2 SFDVKD. V lost 1 base to trimming and J lost 0 bases, with 12 bases between them. The CDR3 has 17 amino acids. The CDR3 reads CATSDFQGGYSNQPQHF. The CDR3 coding sequence is TGTGCCACCAGTGATTTCCAAGGAGGGTATAGCAATCAGCCCCAGCATTTT.

J is TRBJ2-1 and V is TRBV12-3 or TRBV12-4, with D hard to call. Deletions cut 6 bases from V and 10 bases from J, with 16 bases between. The CDR3 has 13 residues. CDR3 coding DNA: TGTGCCAGCAGCCGGATGGCAGTCGGGGAGCAGTTCTTC. Protein product: CASSRMAVGEQFF.

The chain links TRBV29-1 to TRBJ2-5, with D tentatively TRBD1 (5 bases). Trimming removed 7 bases at V and 0 bases at J, with 6 bases between. CDR1 and CDR2 (germline): SQVTM, ANQGSEA. This CDR3 is 11 amino acids long. This CDR3 is CSAQDQETQYF. CDR3 bases: TGCAGCGCACAGGACCAAGAGACCCAGTACTTC.

This clonotype was detected many times. The V call is TRBV6-1, the J call TRBJ2-1, with TRBD1 matching over 7 bases. The germline V gene has CDR1 MNHNS and CDR2 SASEGT. This CDR3 has 13 amino acids. The trim removed 5 bases at V and 4 bases at J, leaving 2 bases unmatched. CDR3 in DNA: TGTGCCAGCAGTTGGGACAGATACAATGAGCAGTTCTTC. Translating it yields CASSWDRYNEQFF.

This clonotype has ten or more counts. This sequence joins TRBV20-1 and TRBJ2-3; 12 positions match TRBD2. The CDR3 has 15 residues. The V gene's germline CDR1 is DFQATT and CDR2 SNEGSKA (reference sequence). V lost 5 bases to trimming and J lost 3 bases; unmatched junction nucleotides: 6. CDR3 DNA sequence: TGCAGTGCTTCCCTAGCGGGAGGGCTTACAGATACGCAGTATTTT. Its protein is CSASLAGGLTDTQYF.

Note on this clonotype: Likely a read error: the CDR3 ends without its conserved phenylalanine or tryptophan. J is TRBJ2-7 and V is TRBV27; no reliable D call. V was cut by 4 bases and J by 0 bases, with 10 bases left in between. The CDR3 runs to 14 residues. Germline V gene sequence: CDR1 MNHEY, CDR2 SMNVEV (reference sequence). CDR3 in DNA: TGTGCCAGCAGTTGGGCTCCTAACTCCTACGAGCAGTACCTC. It encodes CASSWAPNSYEQYL.

The rearrangement uses TRBV29-1 and TRBJ1-2, with D tentatively TRBD1 (6 bases). This CDR3 is built from 13 residues. Germline lookup yields CDR1 SQVTM and CDR2 ANQGSEA. Trimming left V 7 bases short and J 0 bases short, with 12 bases between. Here the CDR3 DNA reads TGCAGCGCCACAGGGATTACTAACTATGGCTACACCTTC. It translates to CSATGITNYGYTF.

The genes are TRBV29-1 and TRBJ2-7; 10 nucleotides align to TRBD1. With V trimmed by 4 bases and J by 7 bases, 10 bases remained unmatched. The CDR3 spans 14 residues. The germline V gene encodes CDR1 SQVTM and CDR2 ANQGSEA. The DNA of the CDR3 is TGCAGCGTTGGAGGGGGGACAGGGGTGGAGGAGCAGTACTTC. Its protein is CSVGGGTGVEEQYF.

This clonotype was counted ten times or more. The chain joins TRBV11-2 to TRBJ2-1, with D tentatively TRBD2 (6 bases). The CDR3 loop spans 17 amino acids. Trimming left V 1 base short and J 0 bases short, with 13 bases between. In germline, CDR1 is SGHAT, CDR2 FQNNGV. As DNA, the CDR3 is TGTGCCAGCAGCTTAGTATCGGGAGTCGGCTCCTACAATGAGCAGTTCTTC. Translation gives CASSLVSGVGSYNEQFF.

V usage is TRBV20-1 and J usage is TRBJ2-5; D is perhaps TRBD1 (5 bases). This CDR3 comprises 19 residues. CDR1 is DFQATT, CDR2 SNEGSKA, per germline (reference sequence). V was clipped by 1 base and J by 2 bases, with 26 bases between them. The CDR3 is CSARATPRWAQGYQETQYF. The CDR3 coding sequence is TGCAGTGCTAGAGCGACCCCAAGATGGGCCCAGGGTTATCAAGAGACCCAGTACTTC.

V gene TRBV12-3 or TRBV12-4 combines with J gene TRBJ2-1; 9 nucleotides agree with TRBD2. The trim removed 7 bases at V and 7 bases at J, leaving 2 bases unmatched. CDR3 size: 12 residues. The CDR3 DNA sequence: TGTGCCAGCACAGCGGGAGGAAATGAGCAGTTCTTC. Residues: CASTAGGNEQFF.

The genes are TRBV30 and TRBJ1-1; 9 bases align to TRBD1. CDR3 length: 11 residues. Germline values: CDR1 GTSNPN, CDR2 SVGIG (reference sequence). CDR3 loop: CTGQGGLEAFF. As DNA, the CDR3 is TGTACGGGACAGGGTGGCTTAGAAGCTTTCTTT. Full variable domain (missing parts from reference TRBV30 and TRBJ1-1): SQTIHQWPATLVQPVGSPLSLECTVEGTSNPNLYWYRQAAGRGLQLLFYSVGIGQISSEVPQNLSASRPQDRQFILSSKKLLLSDSGFYLCTGQGGLEAFFGQGTRLTVV.

This clonotype was detected many times. J is TRBJ1-1 and V is TRBV2; no firm D call. The germline V gene encodes CDR1 SNHLY and CDR2 FYNNEI. CDR3 length: 13 residues. V was pared by 5 bases and J by 2 bases, with 9 bases between. For the CDR3, the DNA is TGTGCCAGCAGTTTCCAGAAAAACACTGAAGCTTTCTTT. Translation gives CASSFQKNTEAFF.

This chain links TRBV5-1 with TRBJ1-2; D gene unclear. The CDR3 consists of 14 residues. Between the trimmed V and J ends, which lost 4 bases and 0 bases, there was a span of 10 bases. The germline CDR1 and CDR2 sequences are SGHRS and YFSETQ. The CDR3 loop reads CASSVDPPNYGYTF. Written as DNA, the CDR3 is TGCGCCAGCAGCGTCGACCCTCCTAACTATGGCTACACCTTC.

The sample holds many counts of this clonotype. The chain has TRBV7-2 and TRBJ1-1; D perhaps matches TRBD1 (6 bases). Germline CDR1 SGHTA, CDR2 FQGNSA. The CDR3 extends over 17 amino acids. Trimming removed 0 bases at V and 4 bases at J, with 18 bases between. CDR3 sequence reads: CASSLAQGPEPSTEAFF. DNA of the CDR3: TGTGCCAGCAGCTTAGCACAGGGCCCCGAGCCCTCCACTGAAGCTTTCTTT.

The chain recombines TRBV6-2 or TRBV6-3 with TRBJ2-7, with 7 bases fitting TRBD1. The CDR3 runs 18 residues. After removal of 2 bases from V and 1 base from J, the junction contained 14 bases not matched to a gene. Germline CDR1 reads MNHEY; CDR2 reads SVGEGT. The CDR3 sequence is CASSYQRQGPMGSYEQYF. In DNA, the CDR3 is TGTGCCAGCAGTTACCAGCGACAGGGCCCGATGGGTTCCTACGAGCAGTACTTC.

The chain has TRBV20-1 and TRBJ1-1, with D possibly matching TRBD1 (5 bases). Per the germline V gene, CDR1 is DFQATT and CDR2 is SNEGSKA (reference sequence). The germline V and J ends were trimmed by 2 bases and 7 bases, with 14 bases remaining between them. The CDR3 loop spans 13 amino acids. The CDR3 loop reads CSARRGGDGEAFF. The CDR3 nucleotides are TGCAGTGCTAGACGTGGAGGGGACGGTGAAGCTTTCTTT.

At least ten counts were recorded for this clonotype. J is TRBJ2-1 and V is TRBV20-1; no definite D call. The CDR3 totals 12 residues. Between the trimmed V and J ends, which lost 7 bases and 7 bases, there was a span of 14 bases. Germline V gene data show CDR1 as DFQATT and CDR2 as SNEGSKA (reference sequence). The CDR3 protein is CSGPGSLNEQFF. The CDR3 coding sequence is TGCAGTGGCCCGGGCAGTCTAAATGAGCAGTTCTTC.

The rearrangement uses TRBV25-1 and TRBJ2-1; the D is unclear. In germline, CDR1 is MGHDK, CDR2 SYGVNS. Trimming cost V 3 bases and J 10 bases, with 4 bases left between them. The CDR3 has 10 residues. Written as DNA, the CDR3 is TGTGCCAGCAGTGATTGGGAGCAGTTCTTC. It is translated as CASSDWEQFF.

Ten or more counts support this clonotype. The chain joins TRBV3-1 to TRBJ1-2; D possibly corresponds to TRBD1 (5 bases). Germline V gene sequence: CDR1 LGHDT, CDR2 YNNKEL (reference sequence). CDR3 length: 13 amino acids. Trimming shortened V by 5 bases and J by 6 bases, and 13 bases separated the two germline ends. The chain's CDR3 is CASSYWDADGYTF. The CDR3 nucleotides are TGTGCCAGCAGCTACTGGGACGCCGATGGCTACACCTTC.

Only a few counts were recorded for this clonotype. The chain combines TRBV6-2 or TRBV6-3 with TRBJ1-6, with D perhaps matching TRBD1 (5 bases). Looked up from germline, CDR1 is MNHEY and CDR2 is SVGEGT. The CDR3 covers 14 residues. V was pared by 5 bases and J by 8 bases, with 13 bases between. DNA of the CDR3: TGTGCCAGCAGTCCCGGGACGAAGGATTCACCCCTCCACTTT. It encodes CASSPGTKDSPLHF.

This clonotype has a count of ten or more. The rearrangement joins TRBV12-3 or TRBV12-4 to TRBJ1-2; the D gene is possibly TRBD1 (5 bases). V lost 3 bases and J lost 4, with 12 bases in between. CDR3 size: 14 residues. The CDR3 is CASSFRGAGYGYTF. The CDR3 DNA reads as TGTGCCAGCAGTTTCCGGGGCGCTGGCTATGGCTACACCTTC.

This chain joins TRBV20-1 and TRBJ2-7; D is ambiguous. This CDR3 comprises 12 residues. Trimming removed 4 bases at V and 0 bases at J, with 7 bases between. Germline lookup yields CDR1 DFQATT and CDR2 SNEGSKA (reference sequence). CDR3 bases: TGCAGTGCTACAAGGAGCTCCTACGAGCAGTACTTC. It codes for CSATRSSYEQYF.

The rearrangement links TRBV6-1 to TRBJ1-6; 7 bases align to TRBD1. The trim removed 7 bases at V and 7 bases at J, leaving 7 bases unmatched. CDR3 length equals 14 residues. The germline CDR1 and CDR2 sequences are MNHNS and SASEGT. As DNA, the CDR3 is TGTGCCAGCAAACCGGGACAGAGCAATTCACCCCTCCACTTT. Its translation is CASKPGQSNSPLHF.

The J gene is TRBJ1-1, the V gene TRBV28; maybe TRBD1 (5 bases). Germline-derived CDR1 and CDR2 are MDHEN and SYDVKM. Trimming shortened V by 6 bases and J by 10 bases, and 15 bases separated the two germline ends. The CDR3 runs 12 residues. Here the CDR3 DNA reads TGTGCCAGCAGGGGGGGTGGGGGAGGAGCTTTCTTT. Residues: CASRGGGGGAFF.